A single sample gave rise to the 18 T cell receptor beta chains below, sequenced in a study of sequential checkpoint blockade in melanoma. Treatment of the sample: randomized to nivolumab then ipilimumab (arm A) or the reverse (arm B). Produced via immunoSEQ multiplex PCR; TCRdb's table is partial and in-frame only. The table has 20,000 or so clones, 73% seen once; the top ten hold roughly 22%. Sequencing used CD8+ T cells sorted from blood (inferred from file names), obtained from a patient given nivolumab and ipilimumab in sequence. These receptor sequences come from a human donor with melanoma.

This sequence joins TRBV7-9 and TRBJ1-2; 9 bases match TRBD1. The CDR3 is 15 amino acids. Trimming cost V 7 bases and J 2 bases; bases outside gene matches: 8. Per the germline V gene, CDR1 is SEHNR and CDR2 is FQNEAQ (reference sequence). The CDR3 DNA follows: TGTGCCAGCACCCGAGCCGGGACAGGGAACTATGGCTACACCTTC. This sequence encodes CASTRAGTGNYGYTF.

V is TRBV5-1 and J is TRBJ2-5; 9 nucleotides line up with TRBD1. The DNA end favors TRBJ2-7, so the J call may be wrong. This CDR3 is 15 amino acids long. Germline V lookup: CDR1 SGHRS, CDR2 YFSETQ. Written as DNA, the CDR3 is TGCGCCAGCAGCGCTCCCGGGACAGGGACCCACGAGCAGTACTTC. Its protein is CASSAPGTGTHEQYF.

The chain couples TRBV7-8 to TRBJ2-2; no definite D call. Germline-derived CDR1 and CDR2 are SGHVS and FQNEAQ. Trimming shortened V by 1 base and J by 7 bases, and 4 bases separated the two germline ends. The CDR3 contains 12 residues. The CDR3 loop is CASSLVRGELFF. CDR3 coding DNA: TGTGCCAGCAGCTTAGTTCGCGGGGAGCTGTTTTTT.

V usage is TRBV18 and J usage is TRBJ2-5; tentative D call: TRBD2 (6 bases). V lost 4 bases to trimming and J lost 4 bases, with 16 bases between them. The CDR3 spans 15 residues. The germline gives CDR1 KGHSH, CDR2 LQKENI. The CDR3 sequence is CASSLRGRQRETQYF. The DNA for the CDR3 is TGTGCCAGCTCACTTCGGGGGAGGCAAAGAGAGACCCAGTACTTC.

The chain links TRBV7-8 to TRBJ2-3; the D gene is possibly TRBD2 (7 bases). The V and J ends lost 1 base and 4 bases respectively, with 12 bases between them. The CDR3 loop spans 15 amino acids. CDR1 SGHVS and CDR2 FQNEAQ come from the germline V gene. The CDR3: CASSLGEGGADTQYF. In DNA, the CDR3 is TGTGCCAGCAGCTTAGGGGAGGGGGGGGCAGATACGCAGTATTTT. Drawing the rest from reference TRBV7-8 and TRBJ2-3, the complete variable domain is GAGVSQSPRYKVAKRGQDVALRCDPISGHVSLFWYQQALGQGPEFLTYFQNEAQLDKSGLPSDRFFAERPEGSVSTLKIQRTQQEDSAVYLCASSLGEGGADTQYFGPGTRLTVL.

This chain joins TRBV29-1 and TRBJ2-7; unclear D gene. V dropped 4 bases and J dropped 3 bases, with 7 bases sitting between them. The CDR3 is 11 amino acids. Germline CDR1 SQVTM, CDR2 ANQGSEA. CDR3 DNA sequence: TGCAGCGTTGTGGCGGTCTACGAGCAGTACTTC. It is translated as CSVVAVYEQYF.

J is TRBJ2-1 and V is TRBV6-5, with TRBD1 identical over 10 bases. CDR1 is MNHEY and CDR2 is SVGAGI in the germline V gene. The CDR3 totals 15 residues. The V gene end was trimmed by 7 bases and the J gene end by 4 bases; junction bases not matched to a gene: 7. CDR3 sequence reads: CASTETGGAYNEQFF. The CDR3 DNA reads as TGTGCCAGCACCGAGACAGGGGGCGCTTACAATGAGCAGTTCTTC.

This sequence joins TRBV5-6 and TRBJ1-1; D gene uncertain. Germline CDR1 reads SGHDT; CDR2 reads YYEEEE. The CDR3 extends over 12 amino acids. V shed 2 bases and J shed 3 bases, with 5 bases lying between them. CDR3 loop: CASSFPDTEAFF. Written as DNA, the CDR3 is TGTGCCAGCAGCTTCCCGGACACTGAAGCTTTCTTT.

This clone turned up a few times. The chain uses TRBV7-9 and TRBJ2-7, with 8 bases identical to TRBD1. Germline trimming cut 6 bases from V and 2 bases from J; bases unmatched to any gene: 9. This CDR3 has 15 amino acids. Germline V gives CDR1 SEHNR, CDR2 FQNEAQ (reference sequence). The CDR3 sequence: CASSRGQGGTYEQYF. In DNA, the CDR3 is TGTGCCAGCAGTCGTGGACAGGGCGGGACCTACGAGCAGTACTTC.

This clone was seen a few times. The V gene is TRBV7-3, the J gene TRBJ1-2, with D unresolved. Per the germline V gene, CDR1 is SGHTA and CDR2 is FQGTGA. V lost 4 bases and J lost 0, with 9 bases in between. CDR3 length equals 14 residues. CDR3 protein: CASSSSAANYGYTF. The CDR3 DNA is TGTGCCAGCAGCTCGAGCGCCGCTAACTATGGCTACACCTTC.

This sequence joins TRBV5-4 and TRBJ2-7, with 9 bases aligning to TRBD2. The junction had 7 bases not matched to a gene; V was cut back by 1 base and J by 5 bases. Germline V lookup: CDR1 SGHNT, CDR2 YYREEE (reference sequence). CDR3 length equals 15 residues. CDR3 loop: CASSLYPSGVHEQYF. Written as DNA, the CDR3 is TGTGCCAGCAGCTTGTACCCTAGCGGGGTACACGAGCAGTACTTC.

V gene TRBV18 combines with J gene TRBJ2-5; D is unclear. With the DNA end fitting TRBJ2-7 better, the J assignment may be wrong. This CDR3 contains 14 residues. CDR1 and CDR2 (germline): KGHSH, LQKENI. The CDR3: CASSPPVPSYEQYF. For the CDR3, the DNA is TGTGCCAGCTCACCACCCGTCCCATCCTACGAGCAGTACTTC.

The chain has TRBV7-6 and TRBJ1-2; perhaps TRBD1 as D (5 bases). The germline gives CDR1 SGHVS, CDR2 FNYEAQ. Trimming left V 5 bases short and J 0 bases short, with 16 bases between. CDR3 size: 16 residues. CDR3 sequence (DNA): TGTGCCAGCAGCCCGGGGGTCTTACTGACTAACTATGGCTACACCTTC. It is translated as CASSPGVLLTNYGYTF.

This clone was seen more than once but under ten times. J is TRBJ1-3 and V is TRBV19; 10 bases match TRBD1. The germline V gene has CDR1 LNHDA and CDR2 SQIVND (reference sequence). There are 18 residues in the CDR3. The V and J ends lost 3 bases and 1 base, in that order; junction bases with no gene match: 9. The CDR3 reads CASSIGRGQGKSGNTIYF. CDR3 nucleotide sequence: TGTGCCAGTAGTATCGGTCGGGGACAGGGGAAATCTGGAAACACCATATATTTT.

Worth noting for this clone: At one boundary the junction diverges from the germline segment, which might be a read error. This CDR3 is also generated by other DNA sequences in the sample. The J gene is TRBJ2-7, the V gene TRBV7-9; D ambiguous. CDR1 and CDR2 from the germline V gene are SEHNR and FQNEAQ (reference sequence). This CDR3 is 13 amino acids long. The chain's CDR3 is CASSLTGPYEQYF. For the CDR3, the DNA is TGTGCCAGCAGCTTAACCGGTCCCTATGAGCAGTACTTC. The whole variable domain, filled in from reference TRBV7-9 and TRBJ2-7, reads DTGVSQNPRHKITKRGQNVTFRCDPISEHNRLYWYRQTLGQGPEFLTYFQNEAQLEKSRLLSDRFSAERPKGSFSTLEIQRTEQGDSAMYLCASSLTGPYEQYFGPGTRLTVT.

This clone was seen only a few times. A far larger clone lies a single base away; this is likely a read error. The CDR3 DNA sequence: TGTGCCAGCAGCGGGGGGACGCTGAACTACGAGCAGTACTTC. This codes for CASSGGTLNYEQYF. This sequence joins TRBV5-4 and TRBJ2-7; TRBD2 is a possible D gene (6 bases). V was clipped by 4 bases and J by 3 bases, with 14 bases between them. Germline lookup yields CDR1 SGHNT and CDR2 YYREEE (reference sequence). This CDR3 contains 14 residues.

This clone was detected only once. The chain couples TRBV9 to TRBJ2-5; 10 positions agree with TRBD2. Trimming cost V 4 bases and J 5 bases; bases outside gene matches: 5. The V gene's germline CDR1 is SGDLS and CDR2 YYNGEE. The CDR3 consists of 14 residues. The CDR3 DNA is TGTGCCAGCAGCCTAGCGGGAGTGAGTGAGACCCAGTACTTC. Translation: CASSLAGVSETQYF.

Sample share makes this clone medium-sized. CDR3 coding DNA: TGTGCCAGCTGTTCCCTGGGACAGGGAAACCCATATAGCAATCAGCCCCAGCATTTT. Translated, it gives CASCSLGQGNPYSNQPQHF. The genes are TRBV28 and TRBJ1-5; 9 bases line up with TRBD1. CDR3 length: 19 amino acids. Germline trimming cut 8 bases from V and 0 bases from J; bases unmatched to any gene: 17. In germline, CDR1 is MDHEN, CDR2 SYDVKM.